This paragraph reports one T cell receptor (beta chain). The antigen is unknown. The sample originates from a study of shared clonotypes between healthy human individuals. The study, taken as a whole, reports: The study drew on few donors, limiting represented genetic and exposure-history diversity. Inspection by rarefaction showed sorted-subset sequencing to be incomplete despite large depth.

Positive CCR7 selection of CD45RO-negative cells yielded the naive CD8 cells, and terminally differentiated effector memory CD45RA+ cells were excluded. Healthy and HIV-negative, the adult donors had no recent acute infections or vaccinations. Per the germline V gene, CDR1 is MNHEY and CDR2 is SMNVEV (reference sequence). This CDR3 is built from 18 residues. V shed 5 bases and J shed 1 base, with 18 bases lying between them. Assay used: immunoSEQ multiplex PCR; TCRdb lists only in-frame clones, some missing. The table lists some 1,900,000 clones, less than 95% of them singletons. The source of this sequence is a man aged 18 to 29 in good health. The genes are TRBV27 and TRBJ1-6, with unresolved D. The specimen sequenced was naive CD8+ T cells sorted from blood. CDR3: CASSRLVVAESYNSPLHF. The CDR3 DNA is TGTGCCAGCAGTCGCCTAGTTGTGGCAGAATCCTATAATTCACCCCTCCACTTT.